Listed here are 26 T cell receptor beta chains from one sample, sequenced in a study of blood T cell repertoires in COVID-19. The repertoire was sequenced with immunoSEQ multiplex PCR; TCRdb's copy has only in-frame clones and lacks some. The repertoire holds more than 35,000 clones, with 75% to 90% as singletons. The specimen sequenced was peripheral blood. These receptors originate from a man younger than 45 with active or convalescent COVID-19.

The gene calls are TRBV4-3 and TRBJ2-7, with 9 nucleotides matching TRBD2. There are 13 residues in the CDR3. Germline CDR1 is LGHNA and CDR2 is YSLEER. The junction had 4 bases not matched to a gene; V was cut back by 8 bases and J by 2 bases. The CDR3 is CASGRGGAYEQYV. CDR3 coding DNA: TGCGCCAGCGGCCGCGGGGGGGCCTACGAGCAGTACGTC.

V is TRBV4-2 and J is TRBJ2-1; 10 nucleotides align to TRBD2. The CDR3 has 16 residues. The V gene end was trimmed by 2 bases and the J gene end by 4 bases; junction bases not matched to a gene: 5. Germline V gives CDR1 LGHNA, CDR2 YNFKEQ. The CDR3 spells CASSQQLAGKYNEQFF. In DNA, the CDR3 is TGTGCCAGCAGCCAACAACTAGCGGGAAAATACAATGAGCAGTTCTTC.

V usage is TRBV19 and J usage is TRBJ1-1; unclear D gene. Germline-derived CDR1 and CDR2 are LNHDA and SQIVND (reference sequence). Trimming took off 8 bases at V and 0 bases at J, with 10 bases between the two ends. This CDR3 contains 13 residues. CDR3 in amino acids: CASHRAMNTEAFF. DNA of the CDR3: TGTGCCAGTCACAGAGCCATGAACACTGAAGCTTTCTTT.

The chain has TRBV15 and TRBJ1-1; TRBD1 might be the D (5 bases). The CDR3 runs to 16 residues. V was trimmed by 0 bases and J by 1 base, leaving 12 bases between them. Germline loops: CDR1 LNHNV, CDR2 YYDKDF (reference sequence). The CDR3 DNA is TGTGCCACCAGCAGAGATTACGACAGTTCGAACACTGAAGCTTTCTTT. Its translation: CATSRDYDSSNTEAFF.

V is TRBV7-9 and J is TRBJ2-3; D gene ambiguous. The CDR3 contains 14 residues. Germline-derived CDR1 and CDR2 are SEHNR and FQNEAQ (reference sequence). Trimming removed 2 bases at V and 4 bases at J, with 10 bases between. DNA for the CDR3: TGTGCCAGCAGCTTATTGGGCTTGGCAGATACGCAGTATTTT. Translating it yields CASSLLGLADTQYF.

This chain connects TRBV5-1 to TRBJ2-3; 9 nucleotides match TRBD1. V lost 0 bases and J lost 3; bases outside the gene matches: 5. The CDR3 loop spans 16 amino acids. Per germline, CDR1 SGHRS and CDR2 YFSETQ. The CDR3 DNA reads TGCGCCAGCAGCTTGGGGGACAGGGTCGGTACAGATACGCAGTATTTT. Protein: CASSLGDRVGTDTQYF. The full variable domain, rest sourced from reference TRBV5-1 and TRBJ2-3, is KAGVTQTPRYLIKTRGQQVTLSCSPISGHRSVSWYQQTPGQGLQFLFEYFSETQRNKGNFPGRFSGRQFSNSRSEMNVSTLELGDSALYLCASSLGDRVGTDTQYFGPGTRLTVL.

This clone was seen just once. The chain combines TRBV5-1 with TRBJ1-4, with D maybe TRBD1 (5 bases). V was pared by 0 bases and J by 4 bases, with 10 bases between. CDR1 SGHRS and CDR2 YFSETQ come from the germline V gene. The CDR3 is 15 amino acids. CDR3 bases: TGCGCCAGCAGCTTGGACCAGGGTGGTAATGAAAAACTGTTTTTT. Protein: CASSLDQGGNEKLFF.

This clone was detected a few times. Within the sample, other DNA sequences also encode this same CDR3. V and J are TRBV7-2 and TRBJ2-3; 11 nucleotides line up with TRBD2. V shed 3 bases and J 3 bases; nucleotides not matched to a gene: 2. Germline V gene data show CDR1 as SGHTA and CDR2 as FQGNSA. This CDR3 region has 15 residues. The CDR3: CASSLGTSGTDTQYF. CDR3 bases: TGTGCCAGCAGCTTGGGGACTAGCGGAACAGATACGCAGTATTTT.

The J gene is TRBJ1-2, the V gene TRBV5-1; weak D call: TRBD1 (6 bases). This CDR3 is 17 amino acids long. Trimming took 4 bases from V and 2 from J, leaving 21 bases between them. CDR1 and CDR2 from the germline V gene are SGHRS and YFSETQ. Here the CDR3 DNA reads TGCGCCAGCAGCATAGCAGACCACCTGGACAGCAACTATGGCTACACCTTC. Its translation is CASSIADHLDSNYGYTF. Based on the CDR3 plus reference TRBV5-1 and TRBJ1-2, the full variable domain is KAGVTQTPRYLIKTRGQQVTLSCSPISGHRSVSWYQQTPGQGLQFLFEYFSETQRNKGNFPGRFSGRQFSNSRSEMNVSTLELGDSALYLCASSIADHLDSNYGYTFGSGTRLTVV.

The rearrangement links TRBV12-3 or TRBV12-4 to TRBJ2-1; 8 bases are shared with TRBD1. This CDR3 comprises 13 residues. With V trimmed by 5 bases and J by 4 bases, 1 base remained unmatched. Written as DNA, the CDR3 is TGTGCCAGCAGTAGACAGGGGTACAATGAGCAGTTCTTC. It yields the protein CASSRQGYNEQFF.

The chain joins TRBV18 to TRBJ1-1, with 8 bases lining up with TRBD1. Trimming took 6 bases from V and 5 from J; bases not matched to a gene: 2. This CDR3 spans 12 amino acids. CDR1 is KGHSH, CDR2 LQKENI, per germline. The DNA for the CDR3 is TGTGCCAGCTCGAACAGGGGGACTGAAGCTTTCTTT. It codes for CASSNRGTEAFF.

The chain uses TRBV18 and TRBJ2-3; D perhaps matches TRBD2 (6 bases). Trimming took 0 bases from V and 2 from J, leaving 9 bases between them. CDR3 size: 15 residues. CDR1 is KGHSH and CDR2 is LQKENI in the germline V gene. CDR3 bases: TGTGCCAGCTCACCACCGCGGGAAGCCACAGATACGCAGTATTTT. It encodes CASSPPREATDTQYF.

The V gene is TRBV7-3, the J gene TRBJ1-1, with D possibly being TRBD1 (5 bases). V lost 5 bases to trimming and J lost 0 bases, with 10 bases between them. Looked up from germline, CDR1 is SGHTA and CDR2 is FQGTGA. The CDR3 totals 14 residues. The CDR3 sequence is CASSPDTMNTEAFF. The DNA for the CDR3 is TGTGCCAGCAGCCCGGACACAATGAACACTGAAGCTTTCTTT.

V gene TRBV10-3 combines with J gene TRBJ2-3; maybe TRBD1 (7 bases). Trimming removed 10 bases at V and 0 bases at J, with 23 bases between. CDR1 and CDR2 (germline): ENHRY, SYGVKD. The CDR3 runs to 17 residues. CDR3 in DNA: TGTGCCACCCCCTCCGCAGGGGGGCAAGCCAGCACAGATACGCAGTATTTT. Protein product: CATPSAGGQASTDTQYF.

This clone came up a few times. The chain employs TRBV24-1 and TRBJ2-7; possible D gene TRBD2, 5 bases. Germline V gene data show CDR1 as KGHDR and CDR2 as SFDVKD. Trimming took off 4 bases at V and 4 bases at J, with 16 bases between the two ends. The CDR3 has 15 amino acids. The DNA of the CDR3 is TGTGCCACCAGTGACTCCCCGGGAAGCACTTACGAGCAGTACGTC. Its translation is CATSDSPGSTYEQYV.

The chain combines TRBV5-4 with TRBJ2-5, with 9 nucleotides matching TRBD2. V lost 4 bases and J lost 6; bases outside the gene matches: 13. Per germline, CDR1 SGHNT and CDR2 YYREEE (reference sequence). CDR3 length equals 16 residues. For the CDR3, the DNA is TGTGCCAGCAGCCCCGGTGGTAGCGGGAGTTGGAAGACCCAGTACTTC. It translates to CASSPGGSGSWKTQYF.

The chain is built from TRBV7-3 and TRBJ2-6; tentative D call: TRBD2 (5 bases). Per the germline V gene, CDR1 is SGHTA and CDR2 is FQGTGA. The CDR3 contains 18 residues. Trimming left V 0 bases short and J 0 bases short, with 12 bases between. CDR3 nucleotides: TGTGCCAGCAGCTTAACGCCCCTAGGGAGCTCTGGGGCCAACGTCCTGACTTTC. As protein: CASSLTPLGSSGANVLTF.

The chain uses TRBV12-3 or TRBV12-4 and TRBJ1-1, with 8 bases fitting TRBD1. This CDR3 is 13 amino acids long. V gave up 6 bases and J gave up 4 bases; unmatched junction bases: 4. The CDR3, as DNA: TGTGCCAGCAGCCAGGGGGCTGTCACTGAAGCTTTCTTT. This encodes CASSQGAVTEAFF.

The chain has TRBV4-1 and TRBJ1-3; 8 bases line up with TRBD1. Germline CDR1 and CDR2: MGHRA and YSYEKL. The CDR3 length is 14 residues. With 5 bases clipped from V and 8 bases from J, the junction kept 8 bases outside the gene matches. As DNA, the CDR3 is TGCGCCAGCAGCTGGGTTCAGGGGGCTGACACCATATATTTT. Its protein is CASSWVQGADTIYF.

This clone was detected a few times. The J gene is TRBJ2-7, the V gene TRBV2, with TRBD1 identical over 8 bases. The CDR3 totals 16 residues. The V and J ends lost 0 bases and 4 bases, in that order; junction bases with no gene match: 8. Germline V gene sequence: CDR1 SNHLY, CDR2 FYNNEI. CDR3 bases: TGTGCCAGCAGTGAAGCTTCGAGGACAGGGCTATACGAGCAGTACTTC. Protein: CASSEASRTGLYEQYF.

J is TRBJ2-4 and V is TRBV6-5, with 10 nucleotides matching TRBD1. This CDR3 contains 15 residues. Germline V lookup: CDR1 MNHEY, CDR2 SVGAGI. Trimming took 6 bases from V and 6 from J; bases not matched to a gene: 8. The CDR3 DNA follows: TGTGCCAGCAGGGGTAGGGACAGGGGTATAAACATTCAGTACTTC. Translated: CASRGRDRGINIQYF.

The table lists this clone with a count of one. The chain links TRBV3-1 (or the pseudogene TRBV3-2) to TRBJ2-7; TRBD1 matches at 7 bases. From germline, CDR1 is LGHDT and CDR2 YNNKEL (reference sequence). V was pared by 4 bases and J by 3 bases, with 9 bases of the junction left unmatched. The length of the CDR3 is 15 residues. CDR3 coding DNA: TGTGCCAGCAGCCTAATTTTCGGGACAGTCTACGAGCAGTACTTC. Its protein is CASSLIFGTVYEQYF.

A few counts support this clone. The gene calls are TRBV20-1 and TRBJ2-1, with D possibly TRBD2 on 7 matching bases. Per the germline V gene, CDR1 is DFQATT and CDR2 is SNEGSKA (reference sequence). V lost 3 bases, J lost 8 bases, and 23 bases lay in between. This CDR3 contains 16 residues. The CDR3: CSASSKGGGTGHEQFF. Written as DNA, the CDR3 is TGCAGTGCTAGTAGCAAGGGGGGGGGCACGGGACATGAGCAGTTCTTC.

V is TRBV6-5 and J is TRBJ2-7; TRBD1 matches 7 bases. This CDR3 is built from 14 residues. The trim removed 3 bases at V and 2 bases at J, leaving 4 bases unmatched. Germline V gene data show CDR1 as MNHEY and CDR2 as SVGAGI. In DNA form, the CDR3 reads TGTGCCAGCAGTTATGGGCAGGGGGCCTACGAGCAGTACGTC. Translation gives CASSYGQGAYEQYV.

The chain links TRBV27 to TRBJ2-3; TRBD2 agrees at 14 bases. CDR3 length equals 15 residues. CDR1 and CDR2 from the germline V gene are MNHEY and SMNVEV (reference sequence). V trimming: 7 bases; J trimming: 6 bases; junction bases outside the gene matches: 6. The CDR3 DNA reads TGTGCCAGCACCCCAGGGACTAGCGGGGGTGATACGCAGTATTTT. Translated: CASTPGTSGGDTQYF.

The rearrangement uses TRBV7-2 and TRBJ2-1; possibly TRBD2 for D (6 bases). Trimming removed 4 bases at V and 9 bases at J, with 13 bases between. The CDR3 consists of 13 residues. Germline V gene sequence: CDR1 SGHTA, CDR2 FQGNSA. The CDR3 coding sequence is TGTGCCAGCAGCTGGGGACTGCTGCGTGAGCAGTTCTTC. Translation gives CASSWGLLREQFF.